The 20 T cell receptor beta chains below all came from one sample that was sequenced in a study of regulatory T cells in long-lasting Graves disease (dated by TCRdb to about 2021). The library was generated by multiplex PCR. Sequencing was carried out with an Illumina HiSeq 4000. To build TCR beta libraries, CDR3 regions were amplified by Arm-PCR using iRepertoire HTBI primers. Clones were called with MiXCR by TCRdb after fastp trimmed the public reads at Q25, and only in-frame beta chains were retained. Rows are combined by CDR3 protein, so each entry shows the most common genes and DNA. This sample has about 530,000 distinct CDR3 sequences in its table, and 15% to 20% of those were observed once. In total, the top ten clones hold 25% of the sample. This sample's time point label indicates: newly diagnosed GD, antithyroid drugs for less than 3 months. RNA was extracted from PBMCs in TRIzol for both TCR sequencing and RNA sequencing.

The same data also went into a second study, on T cells in Graves' hyperthyroidism and ophthalmopathy.

Source: peripheral blood mononuclear cells (PBMCs), taken at new diagnosis, from a patient treated with antithyroid drugs. All receptors derive from a woman aged 35-60 years with Graves disease. Donor details come from another sample of the same person, matched by shared clones.

In this sample, this clonotype turned up many times. This chain links TRBV5-1 with TRBJ1-2; TRBD1 matches 8 bases. This CDR3 region has 17 residues. The V segment lost 0 bases and the J segment 3 bases; nucleotides outside the gene matches: 10. The V gene's germline CDR1 is SGHRS and CDR2 YFSETQ. For the CDR3, the DNA is TGCGCCAGCAGCTTGGCCGACCAGGGGGCACGAGACTATGGCTACACCTTC. It translates to CASSLADQGARDYGYTF.

This clonotype was seen many times. The CDR3 DNA follows: TGTGCCAGCAGGCCACAGGGACTGGGGAATGAGCAGTTCTTC. It yields the protein CASRPQGLGNEQFF. The chain links TRBV2 to TRBJ2-1, with D possibly called TRBD1 or TRBD2 (6 bases each). The CDR3 is made up of 14 amino acids. Germline V gene lookup returns CDR1 SNHLY and CDR2 FYNNEI. V was shortened by 6 bases and J by 7 bases, with 16 bases between the two germline ends.

This clonotype was counted only a few times. The CDR3 DNA reads as TGTGCCAGCAGCTTAGGACAGGATTTTGAAAAACTGTTTTTT. This codes for CASSLGQDFEKLFF. This chain uses TRBV11-2 with TRBJ1-4, with TRBD1 as a possible D gene (6 bases). The CDR3 runs to 14 residues. V was clipped by 1 base and J by 7 bases, with 10 bases between them. Germline loops: CDR1 SGHAT, CDR2 FQNNGV.

Many counts were recorded for this clonotype. Written as DNA, the CDR3 is TGTGCCAGCAGTTCAAGGGACGGACCGGGTAAATCTTATGGCTACACCTTC. Protein product: CASSSRDGPGKSYGYTF. The chain joins TRBV6-5 to TRBJ1-2; D might be TRBD1 (5 bases). This CDR3 is 17 amino acids long. V was shortened by 4 bases and J by 5 bases, with 23 bases between the two germline ends. The germline V gene encodes CDR1 MNHEY and CDR2 SVGAGI.

This clonotype has ten or more counts. J is TRBJ2-1 and V is TRBV27; 7 bases map to TRBD1. Unmatched junction bases numbered 14, after V lost 5 bases and J lost 7 bases. The CDR3 is 16 residues long. Looked up from germline, CDR1 is MNHEY and CDR2 is SMNVEV (reference sequence). CDR3 sequence (DNA): TGTGCCAGCAGTACCCCTAACCTGACAGGGTGGAATGAGCAGTTCTTC. Protein product: CASSTPNLTGWNEQFF.

The J gene is TRBJ1-5, the V gene TRBV2; D possibly corresponds to TRBD1 (6 bases). The CDR3 consists of 14 residues. V was shortened by 6 bases and J by 5 bases, with 14 bases between the two germline ends. The germline V gene has CDR1 SNHLY and CDR2 FYNNEI. Here the CDR3 reads CASSPGQNYQPQHF. CDR3 DNA: TGTGCCAGCAGCCCGGGACAAAACTATCAGCCCCAGCATTTT.

This clonotype occurred a few times. The J gene is TRBJ1-3, the V gene TRBV12-3 or TRBV12-4; a weak D match, TRBD1 (5 bases). V gave up 9 bases and J gave up 0 bases, with 15 bases separating them. The CDR3 has 15 residues. The CDR3 bases are TGTGCCAGTCACCGGGGCCGAAGCTCTGGAAACACCATATATTTT. Amino acids: CASHRGRSSGNTIYF.

The chain has TRBV20-1 and TRBJ1-4; TRBD1 might be the D (5 bases). The CDR3 contains 14 residues. The germline V gene encodes CDR1 DFQATT and CDR2 SNEGSKA (reference sequence). Trimming took 5 bases from V and 0 from J, leaving 10 bases between them. CDR3 residues: CSAYRDPTNEKLFF. CDR3 DNA sequence: TGCAGTGCTTACCGGGACCCAACTAATGAAAAACTGTTTTTT.

The chain has TRBV3-1 and TRBJ2-2; 8 nucleotides agree with TRBD2. CDR3 length: 18 residues. Germline V gene sequence: CDR1 LGHDT, CDR2 YNNKEL (reference sequence). With 4 bases clipped from V and 0 bases from J, the junction kept 10 bases outside the gene matches. CDR3: CASSPTGGGPSNTGELFF. The CDR3 coding sequence is TGTGCCAGCAGCCCGACTGGCGGGGGGCCGTCGAACACCGGGGAGCTGTTTTTT. The full variable domain, with the rest looked up from reference TRBV3-1 and TRBJ2-2, is DTAVSQTPKYLVTQMGNDKSIKCEQNLGHDTMYWYKQDSKKFLKIMFSYNNKELIINETVPNRFSPKSPDKAHLNLHINSLELGDSAVYFCASSPTGGGPSNTGELFFGEGSRLTVL.

Note on this clonotype: Just one base apart from a much larger clone, this may be a read error. V gene TRBV16 combines with J gene TRBJ1-1; D not certain. This CDR3 is 12 amino acids long. The germline gives CDR1 KGHSY, CDR2 FQNENV. Trimming cost V 5 bases and J 1 base, with 5 bases left between them. CDR3 loop: CASSKTNTEAFF. The CDR3 DNA sequence: TGTGCCAGCAGCAAAACGAACACTGAAGCTTTCTTT.

This chain connects TRBV28 to TRBJ1-3; D gene ambiguous. The CDR3 has 15 residues. V was pared by 3 bases and J by 0 bases, with 9 bases between. The germline gives CDR1 MDHEN, CDR2 SYDVKM. The CDR3 region has the DNA TGTGCCAGCAGTTTTGGAAGGTACTCTGGAAACACCATATATTTT. It encodes CASSFGRYSGNTIYF.

This clonotype has only a few counts. This chain uses TRBV30 with TRBJ1-5, with unresolved D. The CDR3 has 13 residues. The V gene's germline CDR1 is GTSNPN and CDR2 SVGIG (reference sequence). Trimming cost V 0 bases and J 5 bases, with 8 bases left between them. DNA for the CDR3: TGTGCCTGGAGTGTAATAGAATATCAGCCCCAGCATTTT. It specifies CAWSVIEYQPQHF. The variable domain in full, completed from reference TRBV30 and TRBJ1-5, reads SQTIHQWPATLVQPVGSPLSLECTVEGTSNPNLYWYRQAAGRGLQLLFYSVGIGQISSEVPQNLSASRPQDRQFILSSKKLLLSDSGFYLCAWSVIEYQPQHFGDGTRLSIL.

Of note for this clonotype: A read error may be the cause here, since a much bigger clone is one base away. No conserved phenylalanine or tryptophan ends this CDR3, so it is likely a read error. This chain's CDR3 is CASTVPTNTEAFS. CDR3 in DNA: TGTGCCAGCACCGTCCCGACGAACACTGAAGCTTTCTCT. V is TRBV6-1 and J is TRBJ1-1, with D unresolved. Deletions cut 7 bases from V and 1 base from J, with 10 bases between. CDR1 MNHNS and CDR2 SASEGT come from the germline V gene. This CDR3 is built from 13 residues.

Concerning this clonotype itself: A much larger clone lies a single base off, so this may be a read error. The CDR3 carries no conserved terminal phenylalanine or tryptophan, so it likely arises from a read error. The V call is TRBV3-1, the J call TRBJ2-6; no firm D call. Per the germline V gene, CDR1 is LGHDT and CDR2 is YNNKEL (reference sequence). The CDR3 is 16 amino acids. V was pared by 1 base and J by 4 bases, with 11 bases between. CDR3 sequence: CASSQGLRAGANVLTL. CDR3 nucleotide sequence: TGTGCCAGCAGCCAAGGGCTTAGAGCCGGGGCCAACGTCCTGACTCTC.

There are a few counts of this clonotype. The chain has TRBV18 and TRBJ1-1, with 10 positions matching TRBD1. The trim removed 3 bases at V and 6 bases at J, leaving 7 bases unmatched. CDR1 and CDR2 from the germline V gene are KGHSH and LQKENI. CDR3 length: 15 amino acids. CDR3 loop: CASSPRDRGQAEAFF. Written as DNA, the CDR3 is TGTGCCAGCTCACCGCGCGACAGGGGGCAGGCTGAAGCTTTCTTT.

The chain uses TRBV7-8 and TRBJ2-4, with no clear D. The V end was cut by 4 bases, the J end by 1 base, with 8 bases between. Germline values: CDR1 SGHVS, CDR2 FQNEAQ. This CDR3 comprises 14 residues. The CDR3 region is CASSSAGAKNIQYF. For the CDR3, the DNA is TGTGCCAGCAGCTCGGCCGGGGCCAAAAACATTCAGTACTTC.

The chain couples TRBV19 to TRBJ1-2; possibly TRBD1 for D (6 bases). Trimming stripped 5 bases from V and 0 bases from J, with 13 bases between. The CDR3 length is 15 residues. Germline V CDR1 and CDR2: LNHDA, SQIVND (reference sequence). CDR3 bases: TGTGCCAGTAGTCCGGGGACAAGAACTAACTATGGCTACACCTTC. This codes for CASSPGTRTNYGYTF. Full variable domain (missing parts from reference TRBV19 and TRBJ1-2): DGGITQSPKYLFRKEGQNVTLSCEQNLNHDAMYWYRQDPGQGLRLIYYSQIVNDFQKGDIAEGYSVSREKKESFPLTVTSAQKNPTAFYLCASSPGTRTNYGYTFGSGTRLTVV.

This clonotype has a count of ten or more. This chain uses TRBV7-2 with TRBJ2-3; D is ambiguous. Germline CDR1 and CDR2: SGHTA and FQGNSA. V shed 4 bases and J shed 3 bases, with 2 bases lying between them. The CDR3 is made up of 11 amino acids. The chain's CDR3 is CASSSTDTQYF. In DNA, the CDR3 is TGTGCCAGCAGCTCTACAGATACGCAGTATTTT.

This clonotype has ten or more counts. The chain uses TRBV27 and TRBJ2-3; TRBD1 is a possible D gene (5 bases). The CDR3 loop spans 14 amino acids. Germline assignment: CDR1 MNHEY and CDR2 SMNVEV (reference sequence). Deletions cut 3 bases from V and 4 bases from J, with 11 bases between. The CDR3 sequence is CASSFRAGPDTQYF. The CDR3 DNA follows: TGTGCCAGCAGTTTCAGGGCCGGTCCAGATACGCAGTATTTT.

This clonotype was observed many times. The rearrangement uses TRBV12-5 and TRBJ2-1; D uncertain. Germline V gene sequence: CDR1 LGHNT, CDR2 FRNRAP. The V end lost 2 bases, the J end lost 7 bases, and 9 bases lay between the germline ends. This CDR3 comprises 13 residues. The CDR3 region has the DNA TGTGCTAGTGGTTTGCTTCGGATGAATGAGCAGTTCTTC. This sequence encodes CASGLLRMNEQFF.